The 5 T cell receptor beta chains given below trace back to one sample, sequenced in a study of blood T cell repertoires in COVID-19. Sequenced by immunoSEQ multiplex PCR; TCRdb stores in-frame clones only, minus some. The sample shows 55,000 to 90,000 clones, approximately 84% of them seen only once. Sequenced input: peripheral blood. These TCRs come from a woman aged 60 to 75 with acute or convalescent COVID-19.

The CDR3 DNA follows: TGTGCTAGTGGCTCAGGACAGGGGGCAGAATTCGAAGCTTTCTTT. Amino acid sequence: CASGSGQGAEFEAFF. The chain has TRBV12-5 and TRBJ1-1; 11 bases agree with TRBD1. With 6 bases clipped from V and 8 bases from J, the junction kept 11 bases outside the gene matches. This CDR3 is 15 amino acids long. Per the germline V gene, CDR1 is LGHNT and CDR2 is FRNRAP.

The chain employs TRBV6-6 and TRBJ1-4, with 10 bases identical to TRBD1. Per the germline V gene, CDR1 is MNHNY and CDR2 is SVGAGI (reference sequence). The V segment lost 2 bases and the J segment 13 bases; nucleotides outside the gene matches: 10. The CDR3 covers 15 residues. CDR3 loop: CASSYGRQGAGVLFF. The DNA for the CDR3 is TGTGCCAGCAGTTACGGTCGACAGGGGGCAGGAGTACTGTTTTTT.

CDR3 protein: CAWSVIAGANTGELFF. As DNA, the CDR3 is TGTGCCTGGAGTGTAATAGCGGGGGCAAACACCGGGGAGCTGTTTTTT. V is TRBV30 and J is TRBJ2-2; 9 bases are a match to TRBD2. CDR3 length: 16 amino acids. Germline CDR1 GTSNPN, CDR2 SVGIG (reference sequence). The V gene end was trimmed by 0 bases and the J gene end by 2 bases; junction bases not matched to a gene: 4.

The chain links TRBV6-5 to TRBJ2-5, with TRBD1 as a possible D gene (5 bases). The CDR3 has 13 amino acids. V shed 6 bases and J shed 7 bases, with 15 bases lying between them. Germline V lookup: CDR1 MNHEY, CDR2 SVGAGI. CDR3 nucleotides: TGTGCCAGCAGCCAGACAGCCTCAGGGACCCAGTACTTC. It codes for CASSQTASGTQYF.

This chain joins TRBV6-5 and TRBJ1-5; TRBD1 matches at 9 bases. The germline V gene encodes CDR1 MNHEY and CDR2 SVGAGI. The CDR3 consists of 13 residues. V shed 7 bases, J shed 9 bases, and the junction held 7 bases outside the gene matches. CDR3 DNA: TGTGCCAGCACTACGGACAGGGGAGGGCCCCAGCATTTT. Translation gives CASTTDRGGPQHF.